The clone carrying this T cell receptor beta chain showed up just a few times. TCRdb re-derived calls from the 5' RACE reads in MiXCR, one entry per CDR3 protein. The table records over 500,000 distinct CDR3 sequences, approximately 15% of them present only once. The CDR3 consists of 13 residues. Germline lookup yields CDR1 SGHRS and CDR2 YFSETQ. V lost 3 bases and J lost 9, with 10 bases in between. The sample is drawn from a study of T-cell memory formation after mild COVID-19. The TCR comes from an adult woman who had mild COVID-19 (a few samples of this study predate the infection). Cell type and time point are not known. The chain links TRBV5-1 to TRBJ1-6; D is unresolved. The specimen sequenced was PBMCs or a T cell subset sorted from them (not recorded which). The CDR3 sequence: CASSSGLGSPLHF. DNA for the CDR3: TGCGCCAGCAGCTCCGGACTCGGTTCACCCCTCCACTTT.